Sequencing of this T cell receptor (beta chain) was carried out in a study of T cells in Graves' hyperthyroidism and ophthalmopathy. General observations from the study: Most thyroid clonotypes expanded above 0.001 appeared in blood too.

Diagnosis rested on symptoms, serum thyroxine and TRAb, thyroid ultrasound, and orbital computed tomography. There were TCR beta CDR3 regions amplified from RNA transcripts. First-round RT-PCR of the TCR CDR3 relied on the HTBI primer set. A single record per CDR3 protein comes from TCRdb applying MiXCR to the multiplex PCR reads. The sample has 350,000 or so distinct CDR3 sequences, roughly a fifth seen once. This clonotype was recorded a few times. No antigen is known for it. V was clipped by 2 bases and J by 5 bases, with 14 bases between them. Germline assignment: CDR1 SGHKS and CDR2 YYEKEE (reference sequence). CDR3 size: 14 residues.

The receptor was derived from a woman between 50 and 59 years old with Graves' hyperthyroidism. Sequenced: blood. This chain joins TRBV5-5 and TRBJ2-7; tentatively, D is TRBD2 (6 bases). The CDR3 protein is CASSFGGEGDEQYF. Written as DNA, the CDR3 is TGTGCCAGCAGCTTCGGGGGAGAAGGCGACGAGCAGTACTTC.